This passage covers 15 T cell receptor beta chains from one sample sequenced in a study of beta chain features in type 1 diabetes. General study points: For Type 1 diabetes patients, all four CD4+ subsets carried TCRB CDR3s that were moderately but significantly shorter.

Antigens for these TCRs are unknown. Since all of the isolated RNA was reverse transcribed, expressed TCRB transcripts were what got sequenced. Profiling relied on immunoSEQ multiplex PCR, and the TCRdb table lists in-frame clones only, not all of them. The sample shows hundreds of thousands of clones, roughly an eighth of them seen only once. Input material: naive CD4+ T cells from blood. These receptors all come from a man aged 18 to 29 with type 1 diabetes.

This chain joins TRBV15 and TRBJ2-7, with a possible D match to TRBD2 (6 bases). V was cut by 5 bases and J by 1 base, with 18 bases left in between. Germline values: CDR1 LNHNV, CDR2 YYDKDF (reference sequence). The CDR3 consists of 16 residues. In DNA form, the CDR3 reads TGTGCCACCAGCGCCCAGTGGAGGGGAGAATCCTACGAGCAGTACTTC. Translating it yields CATSAQWRGESYEQYF.

This clone occurred a few times. The V and J genes are TRBV6-5 and TRBJ2-3, with 8 bases aligning to TRBD1. This CDR3 has 15 amino acids. The V segment lost 6 bases and the J segment 5 bases; nucleotides outside the gene matches: 10. Germline CDR1 is MNHEY and CDR2 is SVGAGI. Here the CDR3 DNA reads TGTGCCAGCAGCTACAGGGGGGACCTGGAAGATACGCAGTATTTT. Its protein is CASSYRGDLEDTQYF.

Only a few counts were recorded for this clone. The chain joins TRBV5-4 to TRBJ2-2; tentatively, D is TRBD2 (5 bases). Germline assignment: CDR1 SGHNT and CDR2 YYREEE (reference sequence). The CDR3 covers 15 residues. V lost 1 base and J 0 bases, leaving 7 bases between the germline ends. Here the CDR3 DNA reads TGTGCCAGCAGCTTGTCGGGGACGAACACCGGGGAGCTGTTTTTT. Translation: CASSLSGTNTGELFF.

V and J are TRBV4-3 and TRBJ1-4, with 7 bases identical to TRBD1. Trimming cost V 2 bases and J 3 bases; bases outside gene matches: 6. The germline gives CDR1 LGHNA, CDR2 YSLEER. This CDR3 is 16 amino acids long. CDR3 amino acids: CASSQHPGQPNEKLFF. The CDR3, as DNA: TGCGCCAGCAGCCAACACCCGGGACAGCCTAATGAAAAACTGTTTTTT.

This clone has just a few counts. The J gene is TRBJ2-2, the V gene TRBV18; possibly TRBD1 for D (5 bases). The germline V gene encodes CDR1 KGHSH and CDR2 LQKENI. This CDR3 is 14 amino acids long. The ends were cut back, 0 bases at V and 3 bases at J, with 5 bases in the middle. As DNA, the CDR3 is TGTGCCAGCTCACCACCAGGGGACACCGGGGAGCTGTTTTTT. This gives the protein CASSPPGDTGELFF.

This clone was seen only a few times. The rearrangement uses TRBV5-4 and TRBJ2-5; D is perhaps TRBD2 (5 bases). This CDR3 has 13 residues. V was shortened by 4 bases and J by 1 base, with 8 bases between the two germline ends. From germline, CDR1 is SGHNT and CDR2 YYREEE (reference sequence). The CDR3 spells CASSAGGQETQYF. CDR3 nucleotide sequence: TGTGCCAGCAGCGCCGGAGGCCAAGAGACCCAGTACTTC.

The genes are TRBV18 and TRBJ1-1, with D unresolved. V was cut by 6 bases and J by 4 bases, with 15 bases left in between. From germline, CDR1 is KGHSH and CDR2 LQKENI. The CDR3 spans 14 residues. CDR3 loop: CASSPQDGTTEAFF. The CDR3 DNA reads TGTGCCAGCTCTCCTCAGGACGGAACCACTGAAGCTTTCTTT.

J is TRBJ1-2 and V is TRBV6-6; no definite D call. The germline V gene has CDR1 MNHNY and CDR2 SVGAGI (reference sequence). This CDR3 comprises 11 residues. The CDR3 bases are TGTGCGACGGCGACGGACTATGGCTACACCTTC. Encoded protein: CATATDYGYTF.

CDR3 DNA sequence: TGTGCCAGCAGCCGTCCCGGGACAGGGATCTATGGCTACACCTTC. This encodes CASSRPGTGIYGYTF. V gene TRBV6-6 combines with J gene TRBJ1-2, with TRBD1 matching over 9 bases. The V gene end was trimmed by 6 bases and the J gene end by 4 bases; junction bases not matched to a gene: 9. Germline values: CDR1 MNHNY, CDR2 SVGAGI (reference sequence). The CDR3 sequence is 15 residues long.

There are a few counts of this clone. The chain carries TRBV7-9 and TRBJ2-1; D gene uncertain. The ends were cut back, 1 base at V and 8 bases at J, with 15 bases in the middle. The CDR3 loop spans 15 amino acids. Germline V gene lookup returns CDR1 SEHNR and CDR2 FQNEAQ (reference sequence). The CDR3 loop reads CASSLDILLNHEQFF. The CDR3 nucleotides read TGTGCCAGCAGCTTAGATATCCTACTGAACCATGAGCAGTTCTTC. The full variable domain, completed using reference TRBV7-9 and TRBJ2-1, is DTGVSQNPRHKITKRGQNVTFRCDPISEHNRLYWYRQTLGQGPEFLTYFQNEAQLEKSRLLSDRFSAERPKGSFSTLEIQRTEQGDSAMYLCASSLDILLNHEQFFGPGTRLTVL.

The chain carries TRBV7-2 and TRBJ2-5, with D possibly matching TRBD2 (7 bases). Germline V CDR1 and CDR2: SGHTA, FQGNSA. The CDR3 contains 14 residues. The V gene lost 8 bases and the J gene lost 5 bases, with 18 bases spanning the gap. CDR3: CASLRGGAEETQYF. CDR3 DNA sequence: TGTGCCAGCCTCAGAGGGGGGGCCGAGGAGACCCAGTACTTC.

This clone turned up a few times. This chain links TRBV30 with TRBJ1-1; D remains unclear. Germline lookup yields CDR1 GTSNPN and CDR2 SVGIG (reference sequence). Trimming pared 0 bases from V and 4 bases from J, leaving 6 bases between. CDR3 size: 12 residues. The CDR3 sequence: CAWSVMSTEAFF. The CDR3 coding sequence is TGTGCCTGGAGTGTCATGAGCACTGAAGCTTTCTTT.

This clone was observed a handful of times. V is TRBV25-1 and J is TRBJ2-5; no firm D call. The CDR3 runs 14 residues. V shed 1 base and J shed 4 bases, with 10 bases lying between them. Germline CDR1 reads MGHDK; CDR2 reads SYGVNS. The CDR3 DNA follows: TGTGCCAGCAGTGAATTGTCCGTAGGAGAGACCCAGTACTTC. Amino acids: CASSELSVGETQYF.

This clone was seen a few times. This chain joins TRBV9 and TRBJ2-2; TRBD1 is a possible D gene (6 bases). V lost 3 bases, J lost 6 bases, and 18 bases lay in between. Per germline, CDR1 SGDLS and CDR2 YYNGEE. There are 16 residues in the CDR3. CDR3 DNA: TGTGCCAGCAGCGCTCACCGGGACATCGGGGCCGGGGAGCTGTTTTTT. Its translation is CASSAHRDIGAGELFF.

The gene calls are TRBV5-1 and TRBJ1-5, with D possibly matching TRBD1 (5 bases). Germline V gives CDR1 SGHRS, CDR2 YFSETQ. With 0 bases removed from V and 0 bases from J, the gap between germline ends came to 10 bases. CDR3 size: 16 residues. CDR3 DNA: TGCGCCAGCAGCTTGGCAGGGACTGGTAGCAATCAGCCCCAGCATTTT. It yields the protein CASSLAGTGSNQPQHF.